The present T cell receptor (beta chain) was sequenced within a study of read filtering for tumor transcriptome and immune sequencing. At the level of the study: Among patients, some 17 were male and more than 12 female, aged about 45 to 85 (mean about 71). Study-level results: The CD138-negative fraction was mixed bone marrow immune cells, not pure T cells.

This clonotype came up many times. Its antigen is not identified. This library used about 400 ng RNA and molecular barcoded adaptors spanning alpha/delta and beta/gamma chains. One entry per CDR3 protein, called by TCRdb with MiXCR from the reads. The sample lists about 48,000 distinct CDR3 sequences; roughly 19% were seen once. Germline CDR1 and CDR2: MNHEY and SVGAGI. The V and J ends lost 4 bases and 11 bases respectively, with 21 bases between them. CDR3 size: 16 residues. This chain links TRBV6-5 with TRBJ1-6; D may be TRBD1 (6 bases). The sequenced sample consisted of a population of CD138-negative cells sorted from bone marrow. The clonotype was recovered from a donor aged 40 or over with multiple myeloma. CDR3 sequence reads: CASSSGWGQRLAPLHF. Here the CDR3 DNA reads TGTGCCAGCAGTTCCGGGTGGGGACAACGGTTGGCACCCCTCCACTTT.